The TCR beta chain under discussion was sequenced for a study of cytomegalovirus exposure and HLA in healthy donors. Germline assignment: CDR1 SEHNR and CDR2 FQNEAQ (reference sequence). The length of the CDR3 is 14 residues. Deletions cut 11 bases from V and 0 bases from J, with 11 bases between. The PCR used 60 Vbeta and 13 Jbeta primers. Profiling relied on immunoSEQ multiplex PCR, and the TCRdb table lists in-frame clones only, not all of them. The data hold about 120,000 clones, with about 80% observed a single time. The chain links TRBV7-9 to TRBJ2-6; TRBD2 might be the D (5 bases). Sequenced input: PBMCs. The receptor was derived from a female donor in good health and CMV-seropositive. Here the CDR3 DNA reads TGTGCCTCCCAAGGGAGCTCTGGGGCCAACGTCCTGACTTTC. Translated: CASQGSSGANVLTF.